A single sample gave rise to the 20 T cell receptor beta chains below, sequenced in a study of CD8+ T cells in alopecia areata. Extracted RNA was reverse transcribed into cDNA, the sequencing template. Measured with immunoSEQ multiplex PCR; TCRdb has only the in-frame clones, and not every one. The table includes 130,000 or so clones, 70% to 90% detected once. Treatment denoted: oral pan-JAK inhibitor, 5-10 mg twice daily. Sequencing was performed on CD8+ T cells sorted from blood, taken at week 4, from a patient treated with tofacitinib. These receptors originate from a human donor with alopecia areata.

The V call is TRBV4-1, the J call TRBJ2-7, with D possibly TRBD1 on 6 matching bases. The length of the CDR3 is 13 residues. The V end was cut by 6 bases, the J end by 4 bases, with 13 bases between. Germline V gives CDR1 MGHRA, CDR2 YSYEKL. The CDR3 loop reads CASSHETGYEQYF. The CDR3, as DNA: TGCGCCAGCAGTCACGAGACAGGATACGAGCAGTACTTC.

The rearrangement uses TRBV29-1 and TRBJ2-6; 7 bases map to TRBD1. V was pared by 1 base and J by 0 bases, with 3 bases of the junction left unmatched. Germline loops: CDR1 SQVTM, CDR2 ANQGSEA. CDR3 length: 16 amino acids. The CDR3 DNA follows: TGCAGCGTTGAAGGGGACAGCTACTCTGGGGCCAACGTCCTGACTTTC. Residues: CSVEGDSYSGANVLTF.

The CDR3 DNA follows: TGTGCCAGCAGAAGCAGTGGGGGTGAGCGCGAGCAGTACTTC. It translates to CASRSSGGEREQYF. The chain links TRBV6-5 to TRBJ2-7, with D perhaps assigned TRBD1 or TRBD2 (5 bases each). The CDR3 contains 14 residues. CDR1 is MNHEY and CDR2 is SVGAGI in the germline V gene. Trimming pared 6 bases from V and 6 bases from J, leaving 18 bases between.

The chain carries TRBV20-1 and TRBJ2-7; D ambiguous. Trimming removed 1 base at V and 6 bases at J, with 7 bases between. The CDR3 extends over 11 amino acids. The germline V gene encodes CDR1 DFQATT and CDR2 SNEGSKA (reference sequence). The CDR3 reads CSARGASEQYF. The CDR3, as DNA: TGCAGTGCTAGAGGGGCTAGCGAGCAGTACTTC.

V usage is TRBV29-1 and J usage is TRBJ2-5; TRBD1 matches 9 bases. V shed 5 bases and J 4 bases; nucleotides not matched to a gene: 8. The CDR3 is 14 amino acids. Germline CDR1 is SQVTM and CDR2 is ANQGSEA. The CDR3 DNA sequence: TGCAGCGTTAGGGTGGTGGGACAGGGAGAGACCCAGTACTTC. Its protein product is CSVRVVGQGETQYF.

CDR3 region: CASSQVQGVGETQYF. DNA for the CDR3: TGTGCCAGCAGCCAAGTCCAAGGGGTTGGAGAGACCCAGTACTTC. The V and J genes are TRBV4-2 and TRBJ2-5; maybe TRBD1 (5 bases). In germline, CDR1 is LGHNA, CDR2 YNFKEQ. V lost 1 base and J 4 bases, leaving 13 bases between the germline ends. The CDR3 length is 15 residues.

This chain connects TRBV29-1 to TRBJ2-2; the match to TRBD1 covers 7 bases. CDR1 and CDR2 (germline): SQVTM, ANQGSEA. The CDR3 runs 13 residues. V shed 6 bases, J shed 4 bases, and the junction held 5 bases outside the gene matches. CDR3: CSVQTGPTGELFF. For the CDR3, the DNA is TGCAGCGTGCAGACAGGGCCCACCGGGGAGCTGTTTTTT.

This chain links TRBV5-1 with TRBJ2-7; 10 bases line up with TRBD1. V shed 2 bases and J 6 bases; nucleotides not matched to a gene: 11. This CDR3 has 16 amino acids. Germline values: CDR1 SGHRS, CDR2 YFSETQ. The CDR3 protein is CASSFRQGAEGFEQYF. The CDR3 DNA sequence: TGCGCCAGCAGCTTCCGACAGGGGGCTGAAGGATTCGAGCAGTACTTC.

The V and J genes are TRBV4-1 and TRBJ2-3; D gene uncertain. V was trimmed by 3 bases and J by 6 bases, leaving 16 bases between them. This CDR3 has 15 amino acids. The germline CDR1 and CDR2 sequences are MGHRA and YSYEKL. The CDR3 bases are TGCGCCAGCAGCCATTATGATACAAGCGCGGATACGCAGTATTTT. Amino acids: CASSHYDTSADTQYF.

This clone has only a few counts. V is TRBV6-1 and J is TRBJ2-3; 9 bases map to TRBD2. The ends lost 4 bases at V and 2 bases at J; junction bases unmatched: 1. Germline lookup yields CDR1 MNHNS and CDR2 SASEGT. The CDR3 loop spans 14 amino acids. The CDR3 DNA reads as TGTGCCAGCAGTGGACTAGCGGACACAGATACGCAGTATTTT. Encoded protein: CASSGLADTDTQYF.

This clone is a singleton in its sample. The chain recombines TRBV29-1 with TRBJ1-2; 8 nucleotides align to TRBD1. Per germline, CDR1 SQVTM and CDR2 ANQGSEA. CDR3 length: 13 residues. Germline trimming cut 3 bases from V and 7 bases from J; bases unmatched to any gene: 7. The CDR3 sequence: CSVESRGPGGYTF. The CDR3, as DNA: TGCAGCGTTGAGTCCAGGGGGCCTGGTGGCTACACCTTC.

The chain links TRBV5-2 to TRBJ2-6. TRBV5-2 counts as a pseudogene. The CDR3 consists of 18 residues. DNA for the CDR3: TGTGCCAGCAAGGGGGTACGGAGTACACAAAGTCGGGCCAACGTCCTGACTTTC. Translation gives CASKGVRSTQSRANVLTF.

The chain links TRBV27 to TRBJ2-1, with unresolved D. V lost 3 bases and J 0 bases, leaving 9 bases between the germline ends. The CDR3 has 15 residues. Germline CDR1 and CDR2: MNHEY and SMNVEV (reference sequence). The CDR3, as DNA: TGTGCCAGCAGTTTTATGACGAGCTCCTACAATGAGCAGTTCTTC. Translated: CASSFMTSSYNEQFF.

The rearrangement joins TRBV7-9 to TRBJ2-3; 12 bases map to TRBD2. V lost 5 bases, J lost 2 bases, and 5 bases stayed unmatched. This CDR3 spans 16 amino acids. Germline V gene sequence: CDR1 SEHNR, CDR2 FQNEAQ (reference sequence). The CDR3 bases are TGTGCCAGCAGCCCTACTAGCGGGGGGCACACAGATACGCAGTATTTT. This codes for CASSPTSGGHTDTQYF.

The chain is built from TRBV12-5 and TRBJ2-1; either TRBD1 or TRBD2 may fit D (5 bases each). This CDR3 spans 13 amino acids. Trimming removed 0 bases at V and 8 bases at J, with 8 bases between. Germline V CDR1 and CDR2: LGHNT, FRNRAP. In DNA form, the CDR3 reads TGTGCTAGTGGTTTGGTAGGGACCCATGAGCAGTTCTTC. This sequence encodes CASGLVGTHEQFF. Complete variable domain (other parts from reference TRBV12-5 and TRBJ2-1): DARVTQTPRHKVTEMGQEVTMRCQPILGHNTVFWYRQTMMQGLELLAYFRNRAPLDDSGMPKDRFSAEMPDATLATLKIQPSEPRDSAVYFCASGLVGTHEQFFGPGTRLTVL.

The chain uses TRBV21-1 and TRBJ2-4; TRBD1, the D gene given by the table, was not confirmed from the DNA. TRBV21-1 corresponds to a pseudogene. The CDR3 length is 19 residues. The CDR3 nucleotides read TGTGCCAGCAGCCCTCTCTCGAAACAGGGGGCTCGGGACAAAAACATTCAGTACTTC. It yields the protein CASSPLSKQGARDKNIQYF.

This clone was detected once. The gene calls are TRBV4-1 and TRBJ2-1, with 7 bases identical to TRBD1. Per germline, CDR1 MGHRA and CDR2 YSYEKL. V trimming: 3 bases; J trimming: 0 bases; junction bases outside the gene matches: 2. The CDR3 is made up of 15 amino acids. The CDR3 region has the DNA TGCGCCAGCAGCCACCGGGACAGCTCCTACAATGAGCAGTTCTTC. Amino acids: CASSHRDSSYNEQFF.

This rearrangement joins TRBV5-4 to TRBJ2-1; TRBD1 is a possible D gene (6 bases). V shed 1 base and J shed 8 bases, with 10 bases lying between them. Looked up from germline, CDR1 is SGHNT and CDR2 is YYREEE (reference sequence). The CDR3 runs to 13 residues. This chain's CDR3 is CASSLSTGYEQFF. The DNA of the CDR3 is TGTGCCAGCAGCTTGTCTACAGGGTATGAGCAGTTCTTC.

The chain uses TRBV7-9 and TRBJ2-7; 9 nucleotides line up with TRBD1. The CDR3 is 15 residues long. In germline, CDR1 is SEHNR, CDR2 FQNEAQ (reference sequence). Trimming cost V 4 bases and J 1 base; bases outside gene matches: 5. The CDR3 nucleotides read TGTGCCAGCAGCTCGCCCGGGACAGGGTCCTACGAGCAGTACTTC. It encodes CASSSPGTGSYEQYF.

In DNA, the CDR3 is TGCAGCGTTGGAGACAGGGGTCAGCCCCAGCATTTT. Translation gives CSVGDRGQPQHF. The rearrangement joins TRBV29-1 to TRBJ1-5, with TRBD1 matching 8 bases. Unmatched junction bases numbered 2, after V lost 4 bases and J lost 6 bases. The CDR3 runs 12 residues. The germline V gene encodes CDR1 SQVTM and CDR2 ANQGSEA.